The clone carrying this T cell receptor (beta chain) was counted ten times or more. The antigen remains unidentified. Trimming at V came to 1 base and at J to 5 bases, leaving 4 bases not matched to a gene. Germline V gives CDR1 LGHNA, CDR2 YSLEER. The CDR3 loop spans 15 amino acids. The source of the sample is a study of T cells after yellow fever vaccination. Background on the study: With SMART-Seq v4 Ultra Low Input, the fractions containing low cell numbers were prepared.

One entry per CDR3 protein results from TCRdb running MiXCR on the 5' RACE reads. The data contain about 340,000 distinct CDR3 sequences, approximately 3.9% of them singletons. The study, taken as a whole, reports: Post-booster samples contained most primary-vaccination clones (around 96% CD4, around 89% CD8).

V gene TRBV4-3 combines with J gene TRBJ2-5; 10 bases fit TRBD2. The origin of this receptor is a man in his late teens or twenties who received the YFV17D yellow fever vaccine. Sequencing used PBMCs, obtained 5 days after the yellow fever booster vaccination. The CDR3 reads CASSQGLAGVETQYF. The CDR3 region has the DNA TGCGCCAGCAGCCAAGGTCTAGCGGGGGTGGAGACCCAGTACTTC.